These T cell receptor beta chains were read from a single sample in a study of blood T cell repertoires in COVID-19. Only in-frame clones appear in the TCRdb table, and some are missing; sequencing was by immunoSEQ multiplex PCR. The data hold 400,000 or so clones, with around nine tenths observed a single time. The sample was peripheral blood. The receptors shown here come from a human donor in a cohort sampled during active COVID-19. The CDR3 runs from the conserved cysteine through the conserved F or W. A D gene is named only where the DNA matches it firmly. Rows may omit the clone size; those that give it use once, few, many or a size class.

>TRBD1|-|TRBJ1-2|TRBV19
TGTGCCAGTAGTTACAGGACAGGGGATGGCTACACCTTC
CASSYRTGDGYTF
>TRBD1|-|TRBJ1-6|TRBV6-5
TGTGCCAGCAGACGTACAGGGGAAATTAATTCACCCCTCCACTTT
CASRRTGEINSPLHF
>-|-|TRBJ2-7|TRBV28
TGTGCCAGCACGCACCCTCAGGGGGAGCAGTACTTC
CASTHPQGEQYF
>TRBD2|-|TRBJ2-7|TRBV2
TGTGCCAGCAAGGGTTGGGGACTTGGGGGGGGAGGGAACGAGCAGTACTTC
CASKGWGLGGGGNEQYF
>TRBD1|-|TRBJ1-5|TRBV2
TGTGCCAGCAGTACAGTGACAGGGGTAAGGACCCAACATCAGCCCCAGCATTTT
CASSTVTGVRTQHQPQHF
>-|-|TRBJ2-2|TRBV10-3
TGTGCCATCGGAGGGAACAGGATCGGCACCGGGGAGCTGTTTTTT
CAIGGNRIGTGELFF
>-|-|TRBJ2-1|TRBV5-1
TGCGCCAGCAGGGAAACGGGATTGAGTAATGAGCAGTTCTTC
CASRETGLSNEQFF
>TRBD1|few|TRBJ1-1|TRBV6-5
TGTGCCAGCAGTTACGGGGGGACAGGGAACACTGAAGCTTTCTTT
CASSYGGTGNTEAFF
>-|-|TRBJ1-1|TRBV19
TGTGCCAGTAGCGCAGGGAACCTTGAAGCTTTCTTT
CASSAGNLEAFF
>TRBD1|-|TRBJ2-1|TRBV2
TGTGCCAGCAGCCGAGACACAGGGGAATACTACAATGAGCAGTTCTTC
CASSRDTGEYYNEQFF
>-|-|TRBJ2-3|TRBV9
TGTGCCAGCAGCCCCCAGAATACAGGTACGCAGTATTTT
CASSPQNTGTQYF
>TRBD2|-|TRBJ2-7|TRBV11-3
TGTGCCAGCAGCCCCGGGCTAGCGGGAGTCTACGAGCAGTACTTC
CASSPGLAGVYEQYF
>TRBD2|-|TRBJ2-1|TRBV9
TGTGCCAGCAGCGCCGGGACTAGCGGGGGACTGGGTGAGCAGTTCTTC
CASSAGTSGGLGEQFF
>-|-|TRBJ1-4|TRBV7-9
TGTGCCAGCAGGCGGCTCACTAATGAAAAACTGTTTTTT
CASRRLTNEKLFF
>-|many|TRBJ1-2|TRBV5-4
TGTGCCAGCAGCGCCGGTGAAGGGCGGAGGTCGTATGGCTACACCTTC
CASSAGEGRRSYGYTF
>TRBD1|few|TRBJ1-2|TRBV7-9
TGTGCCAGCAGCTGGACAGGGCTGAACTATGGCTACACCTTC
CASSWTGLNYGYTF
>TRBD1|-|TRBJ2-2|TRBV5-4
TGTGCCAGCAGCGACAGGGGGCATAGCACCGGGGAGCTGTTTTTT
CASSDRGHSTGELFF
>TRBD1|few|TRBJ2-1|TRBV4-1
TGCGCCAGCAGCCGGATCAGAGGACAGGGGTACAATGAGCAGTTCTTC
CASSRIRGQGYNEQFF
>-|-|TRBJ2-5|TRBV4-1
TGCGCCAGCAGCCAAGTCGGGTCGGAGACCCAGTACTTC
CASSQVGSETQYF
>-|-|TRBJ1-2|TRBV25-1
TGTGCCAGCAGTGGTCCCCGGGGGGGGCCTAACTATGGCTACACCTTC
CASSGPRGGPNYGYTF
>-|few|TRBJ1-6|TRBV5-6
TGTGCCAGCAGCTCGGTGGGGGACGCGGGAGCTAATTCACCCCTCCACTTT
CASSSVGDAGANSPLHF
>TRBD2|-|TRBJ2-3|TRBV7-6
TGTGCCAGCAGCCCCCCAGCGGGGGGACTCTCTAGCACAGATACGCAGTATTTT
CASSPPAGGLSSTDTQYF
>-|few|TRBJ1-2|TRBV11-2
TGTGCCAGCAGCCCCTCCGTGGCAGCTAACTATGGCTACACCTTC
CASSPSVAANYGYTF
>-|once|TRBJ2-5|TRBV11-3
TGTGCCAGCAGCTCGCCGGGAGCCTCACGAGAGACCCAGTACTTC
CASSSPGASRETQYF
>-|-|TRBJ2-5|TRBV25-1
TGTGCCAGCAGTGGGGCCCGGGGATACCAAGAGACCCAGTACTTC
CASSGARGYQETQYF
>TRBD1|once|TRBJ1-1|TRBV20-1
TGCAGTGCCAGTGCATTGGGACAGGGAAAAACTGAAGCTTTCTTT
CSASALGQGKTEAFF
>TRBD1|-|TRBJ1-2|TRBV30
TGTGCCTGGAGTACAGGGGTAAACTATGGCTACACCTTC
CAWSTGVNYGYTF
>-|-|TRBJ2-2|TRBV7-3
TGTGCCAGCAGCGCCGGACAAACAGGGAGCACCGGGGAGCTGTTTTTT
CASSAGQTGSTGELFF
>-|once|TRBJ2-1|TRBV5-4
TGTGCCATCAGGCGGGACTTGGACGACAATGAGCAGTTCTTC
CAIRRDLDDNEQFF
>TRBD1|once|TRBJ1-2|TRBV4-2
TGTGCCAGCAGCCAGGAGACAGGGACTAACTATGGCTACACCTTC
CASSQETGTNYGYTF
>-|-|TRBJ1-4|TRBV29-1
TGCAGCGGCCGGGGTGGAAATGAAAAACTGTTTTTT
CSGRGGNEKLFF
>TRBD1|-|TRBJ1-1|TRBV7-3
TGTGCCAGCAGCCAAACAGGGGTCTATCTGGGCACTGAAGCTTTCTTT
CASSQTGVYLGTEAFF
>-|-|TRBJ2-1|TRBV9
TGTGCCAGCAGCCCCCCCGAGGCCAAAAACTCCTACAATGAGCAGTTCTTC
CASSPPEAKNSYNEQFF
>-|-|TRBJ1-1|TRBV19
TGTGCCAGTAGTACTGTCGGAGGAACAACTGAAGCTTTCTTT
CASSTVGGTTEAFF
>-|-|TRBJ1-5|TRBV7-2
TGTGCCAGCAGCTTAAGCAGGGCACCGGATCAGCCCCAGCATTTT
CASSLSRAPDQPQHF
>TRBD2|-|TRBJ2-1|TRBV28
TGTGCCAGCACCGTCGGTAGGTGGGAGGGCAATGAGCAGTTCTTC
CASTVGRWEGNEQFF
>-|-|TRBJ2-6|TRBV2
TGTGCCAGCATAGTACCAGGGGCCGGCTCTGGGGCCAACGTCCTGACTTTC
CASIVPGAGSGANVLTF
>TRBD1|-|TRBJ2-7|TRBV6-4
TGTGCCAGCAGTGACTCGGACAGGGGCCACGAGCAGTACTTC
CASSDSDRGHEQYF
>-|-|TRBJ2-3|TRBV27
TGTGCCAGCAGTATCCTCGCGACACCTATTCGATGGGATACGCAGTATTTT
CASSILATPIRWDTQYF
>-|-|TRBJ2-1|TRBV6-2/TRBV6-3
TGTGCCAGCAGTCCCCAGGGTACCCTTACCTACAATGAGCAGTTCTTC
CASSPQGTLTYNEQFF
>-|-|TRBJ2-5|TRBV5-1
TGCGCCAGCAGCCAGGGTCCAGGGCAAGAGACCCAGTACTTC
CASSQGPGQETQYF
>TRBD1|-|TRBJ2-3|TRBV5-8
TGTGCCAGCAGCCCTGGACAGGGGGCTTTGGTAATCCGAGATACGCAGTATTTT
CASSPGQGALVIRDTQYF
>-|few|TRBJ1-1|TRBV28
TGTGCCAGCAGTCTAACAGGGTTGAACACTGAAGCTTTCTTT
CASSLTGLNTEAFF
>-|-|TRBJ2-3|TRBV2
TGTGCCAGCAGTGAAGAGAGGGCATCTGATACGCAGTATTTT
CASSEERASDTQYF
>TRBD2|-|TRBJ2-7|TRBV28
TGTGCCAGCAACAGGGGACTAGCGGCCTCCTACGAGCAGTACTTC
CASNRGLAASYEQYF
>-|-|TRBJ1-1|TRBV30
TGTGCCCTCAAAACGGCCCCCGGAGGAACTGAAGCTTTCTTT
CALKTAPGGTEAFF
>-|-|TRBJ1-1|TRBV19
TGTGCCAGTACTCGGAGGGGGGGGAGGACTGAAGCTTTCTTT
CASTRRGGRTEAFF
>TRBD1|few|TRBJ1-5|TRBV10-3
TGTGCCATCAGTCTCGACAGGGCCAGTCAGCCCCAGCATTTT
CAISLDRASQPQHF
>-|few|TRBJ1-6|TRBV19
TGTGCCACCACGGACGGCGGGGATAATTCACCCCTCCACTTT
CATTDGGDNSPLHF
>TRBD2|few|TRBJ2-3|TRBV24-1
TGTGCCACCAGTGATGTTAGCGGGGGGAACCCAGATACGCAGTATTTT
CATSDVSGGNPDTQYF
>-|-|TRBJ2-2|TRBV2
TGTGCCAGCAGTGAAGCGAGAGAAACCGGGGAGCTGTTTTTT
CASSEARETGELFF
>-|-|TRBJ1-1|TRBV6-5
TGTGCCAGCAGATATCTAGGGGAGGCTGAAGCTTTCTTT
CASRYLGEAEAFF